This T cell receptor (beta chain) comes out of a study of CD8 T cells in Susac syndrome. V lost 5 bases to trimming and J lost 3 bases; unmatched junction nucleotides: 4. CDR3 size: 13 residues. Germline CDR1 and CDR2: MNHNS and SASEGT. This clonotype was seen a few times. Sequencing targeted TCR beta in T cells from blood (CD8+ and CD4+). TEMRA cells were enriched by FACS, while CD8+ and CD4+ T cells were obtained through a negative isolation that was performed magnetically. Random hexamers served to reverse transcribe roughly 0.45 to 1 ug RNA. By means of immunoSEQ multiplex PCR, TCR beta CDR3 spanning 54 Vbeta and 13 Jbeta underwent amplification. TCRdb processed the immunoSEQ multiplex PCR reads anew with MiXCR; each CDR3 protein has one entry. The sample contains about 140,000 distinct CDR3 sequences, 94% of which appear only once.

The source is a human donor in good health. This chain uses TRBV6-1 with TRBJ2-7; 7 nucleotides line up with TRBD2. Sequenced sample: CD8+ T cells from PBMCs. The CDR3 loop reads CASSPRTSYEQYF. For the CDR3, the DNA is TGTGCCAGCAGTCCTCGGACTAGCTACGAGCAGTACTTC.